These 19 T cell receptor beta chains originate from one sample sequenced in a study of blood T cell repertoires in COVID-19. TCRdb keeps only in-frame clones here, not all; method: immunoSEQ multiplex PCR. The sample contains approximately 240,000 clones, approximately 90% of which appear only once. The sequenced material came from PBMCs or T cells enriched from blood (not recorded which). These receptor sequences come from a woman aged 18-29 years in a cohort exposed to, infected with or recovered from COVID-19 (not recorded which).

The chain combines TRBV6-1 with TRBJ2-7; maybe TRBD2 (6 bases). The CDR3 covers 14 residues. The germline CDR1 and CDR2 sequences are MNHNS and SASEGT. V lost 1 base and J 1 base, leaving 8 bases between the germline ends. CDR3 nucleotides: TGTGCCAGCAGTGAAGTAGCGGATTCCTACGAGCAGTACTTC. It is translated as CASSEVADSYEQYF.

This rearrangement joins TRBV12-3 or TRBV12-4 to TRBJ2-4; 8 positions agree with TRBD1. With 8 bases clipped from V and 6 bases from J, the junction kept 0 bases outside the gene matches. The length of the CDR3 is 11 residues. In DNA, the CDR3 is TGTGCCAGCGGACAGGGAAACATTCAGTACTTC. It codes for CASGQGNIQYF.

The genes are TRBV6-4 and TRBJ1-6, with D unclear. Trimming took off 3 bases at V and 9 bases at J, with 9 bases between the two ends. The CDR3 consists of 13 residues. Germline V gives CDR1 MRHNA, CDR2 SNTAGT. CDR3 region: CASSEEGSSPLHF. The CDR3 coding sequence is TGTGCCAGCAGTGAGGAGGGATCTTCACCCCTCCACTTT.

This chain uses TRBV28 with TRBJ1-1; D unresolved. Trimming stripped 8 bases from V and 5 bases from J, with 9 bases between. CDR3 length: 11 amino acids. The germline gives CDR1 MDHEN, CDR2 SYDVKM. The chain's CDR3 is CASWTGTEAFF. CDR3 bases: TGTGCCAGCTGGACGGGGACTGAAGCTTTCTTT.

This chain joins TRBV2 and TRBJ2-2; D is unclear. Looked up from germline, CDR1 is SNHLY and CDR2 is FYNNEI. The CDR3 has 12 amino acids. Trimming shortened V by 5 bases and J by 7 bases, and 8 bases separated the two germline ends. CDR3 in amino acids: CASSFLLGELFF. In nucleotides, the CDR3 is TGTGCCAGCAGTTTTCTACTCGGGGAGCTGTTTTTT. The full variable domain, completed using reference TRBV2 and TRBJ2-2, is EPEVTQTPSHQVTQMGQEVILRCVPISNHLYFYWYRQILGQKVEFLVSFYNNEISEKSEIFDDQFSVERPDGSNFTLKIRSTKLEDSAMYFCASSFLLGELFFGEGSRLTVL.

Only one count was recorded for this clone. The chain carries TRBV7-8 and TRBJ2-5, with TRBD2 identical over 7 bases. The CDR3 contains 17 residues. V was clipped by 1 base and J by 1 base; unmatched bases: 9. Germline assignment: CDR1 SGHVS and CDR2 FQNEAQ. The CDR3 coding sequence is TGTGCCAGCAGCTTAGAATCCAGCGGGGTCCTCCAAGAGACCCAGTACTTC. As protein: CASSLESSGVLQETQYF.

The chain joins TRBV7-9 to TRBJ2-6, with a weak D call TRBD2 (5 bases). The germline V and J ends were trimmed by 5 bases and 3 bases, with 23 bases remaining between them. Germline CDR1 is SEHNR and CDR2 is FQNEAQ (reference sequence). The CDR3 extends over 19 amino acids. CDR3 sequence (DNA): TGTGCCAGCAGCCCCCGGGGTGTGAGGGTAGGGCATGGGGCCAACGTCCTGACTTTC. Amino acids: CASSPRGVRVGHGANVLTF.

The CDR3 loop reads CASRRTSDSNQPQHF. The CDR3 coding sequence is TGTGCCAGCAGAAGGACAAGCGATAGCAATCAGCCCCAGCATTTT. The rearrangement uses TRBV28 and TRBJ1-5, with D maybe TRBD1 (5 bases). Looked up from germline, CDR1 is MDHEN and CDR2 is SYDVKM. The CDR3 covers 15 residues. Trimming took 6 bases from V and 0 from J, leaving 12 bases between them.

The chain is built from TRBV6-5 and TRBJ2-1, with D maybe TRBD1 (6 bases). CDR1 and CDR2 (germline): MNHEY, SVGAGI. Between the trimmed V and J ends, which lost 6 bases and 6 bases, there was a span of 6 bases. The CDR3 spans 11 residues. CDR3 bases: TGTGCCAGCAGACAGGGCAATGAGCAGTTCTTC. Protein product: CASRQGNEQFF.

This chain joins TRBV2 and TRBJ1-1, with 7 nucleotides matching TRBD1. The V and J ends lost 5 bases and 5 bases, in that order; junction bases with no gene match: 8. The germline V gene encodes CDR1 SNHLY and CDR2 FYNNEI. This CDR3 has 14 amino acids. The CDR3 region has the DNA TGTGCCAGCAGTAACTCAGGGGGATGGACTGAAGCTTTCTTT. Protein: CASSNSGGWTEAFF. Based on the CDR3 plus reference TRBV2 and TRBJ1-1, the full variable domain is EPEVTQTPSHQVTQMGQEVILRCVPISNHLYFYWYRQILGQKVEFLVSFYNNEISEKSEIFDDQFSVERPDGSNFTLKIRSTKLEDSAMYFCASSNSGGWTEAFFGQGTRLTVV.

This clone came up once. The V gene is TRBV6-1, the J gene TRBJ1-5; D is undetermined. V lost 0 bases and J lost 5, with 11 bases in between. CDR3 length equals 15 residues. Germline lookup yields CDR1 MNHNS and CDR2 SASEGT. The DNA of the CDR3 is TGTGCCAGCAGTGAAGCTTGGTCCAACTATCAGCCCCAGCATTTT. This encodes CASSEAWSNYQPQHF.

CDR3: CSASSPGANVLTF. Here the CDR3 DNA reads TGCAGTGCTAGTAGCCCTGGGGCCAACGTCCTGACTTTC. This chain uses TRBV20-1 with TRBJ2-6; D is ambiguous. Germline assignment: CDR1 DFQATT and CDR2 SNEGSKA (reference sequence). V was clipped by 3 bases and J by 2 bases, with 5 bases between them. The CDR3 runs to 13 residues.

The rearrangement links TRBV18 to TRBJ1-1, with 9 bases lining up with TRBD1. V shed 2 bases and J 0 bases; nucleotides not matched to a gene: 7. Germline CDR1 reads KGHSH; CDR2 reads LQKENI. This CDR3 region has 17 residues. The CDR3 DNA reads TGTGCCAGCTCACCAGGGTGGGACAGGGCGATGAACACTGAAGCTTTCTTT. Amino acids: CASSPGWDRAMNTEAFF.

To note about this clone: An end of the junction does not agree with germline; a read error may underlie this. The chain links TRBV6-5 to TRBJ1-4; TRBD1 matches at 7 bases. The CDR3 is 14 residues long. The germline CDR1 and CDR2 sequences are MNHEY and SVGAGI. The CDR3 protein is CASSQPGQNAINLF. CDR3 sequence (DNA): TGTGCCAGCAGCCAACCGGGACAGAACGCTATAAACCTTTTT.

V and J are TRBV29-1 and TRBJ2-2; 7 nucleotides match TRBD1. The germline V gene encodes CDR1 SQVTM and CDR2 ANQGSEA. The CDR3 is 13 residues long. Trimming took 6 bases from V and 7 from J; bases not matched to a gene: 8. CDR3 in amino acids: CSVGQPDFGELFF. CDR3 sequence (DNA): TGCAGCGTGGGACAGCCCGATTTCGGGGAGCTGTTTTTT.

The CDR3 is CASSDYAGGLNEQFF. In nucleotides, the CDR3 is TGTGCCAGCAGTGATTACGCGGGGGGCCTCAATGAGCAGTTCTTC. This sequence joins TRBV2 and TRBJ2-1; TRBD2 matches at 8 bases. Germline loops: CDR1 SNHLY, CDR2 FYNNEI. V was pared by 3 bases and J by 6 bases, with 7 bases of the junction left unmatched. The CDR3 is 15 residues long.

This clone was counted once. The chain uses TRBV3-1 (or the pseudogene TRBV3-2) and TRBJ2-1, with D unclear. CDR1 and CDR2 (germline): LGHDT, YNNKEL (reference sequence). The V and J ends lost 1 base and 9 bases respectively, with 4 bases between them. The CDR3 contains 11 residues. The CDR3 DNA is TGTGCCAGCAGCCAAGGAGGTGAGCAGTTCTTC. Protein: CASSQGGEQFF.

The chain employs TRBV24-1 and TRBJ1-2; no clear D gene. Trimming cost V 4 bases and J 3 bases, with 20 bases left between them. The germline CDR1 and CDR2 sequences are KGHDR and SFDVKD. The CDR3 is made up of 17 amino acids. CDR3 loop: CATSDQSDLPGYYGYTF. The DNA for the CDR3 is TGTGCCACCAGTGACCAATCAGACCTCCCGGGTTACTATGGCTACACCTTC.

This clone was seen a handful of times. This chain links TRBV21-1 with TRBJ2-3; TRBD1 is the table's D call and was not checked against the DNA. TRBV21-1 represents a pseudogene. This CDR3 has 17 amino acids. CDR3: CASSKELAGETTDTQYF. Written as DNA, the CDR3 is TGTGCCAGCAGCAAAGAGCTGGCAGGGGAAACCACAGATACGCAGTATTTT.